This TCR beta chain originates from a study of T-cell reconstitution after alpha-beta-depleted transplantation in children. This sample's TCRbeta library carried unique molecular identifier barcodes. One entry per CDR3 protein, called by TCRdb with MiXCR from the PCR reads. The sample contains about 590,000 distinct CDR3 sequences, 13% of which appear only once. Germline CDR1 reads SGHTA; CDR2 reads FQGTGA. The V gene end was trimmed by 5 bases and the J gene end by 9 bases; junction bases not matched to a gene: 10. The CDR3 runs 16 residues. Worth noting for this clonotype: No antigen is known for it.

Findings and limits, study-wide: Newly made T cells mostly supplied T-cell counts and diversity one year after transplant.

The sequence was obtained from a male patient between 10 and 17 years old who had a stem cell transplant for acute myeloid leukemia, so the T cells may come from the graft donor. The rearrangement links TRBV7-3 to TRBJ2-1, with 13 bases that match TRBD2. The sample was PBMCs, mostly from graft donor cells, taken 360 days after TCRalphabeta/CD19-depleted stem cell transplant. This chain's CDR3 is CASSLSAGLAGLEQFF. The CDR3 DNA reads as TGTGCCAGCAGCCTCAGCGCGGGACTAGCGGGACTTGAGCAGTTCTTC.